What follows is one TCR beta chain and its context. The cohort comprised adults aged roughly 18 to 100 years residing in about two dozen US areas. Categorization into cohorts depended on clinical history that participants reported. In the authors' workflow: Reference gene primer amplification gave nucleated cell count estimates. Profiled with immunoSEQ multiplex PCR; TCRdb holds only in-frame clones, not every one. The V and J calls and the clone size are those of that table, but D and trimming were determined from the DNA. Counted here are approximately 65,000 clones, approximately 78% occurring once; the ten biggest clones make up less than 4.5%. The CDR3 runs 13 residues. The sample comes from a study of blood T cell repertoires in COVID-19. Overall study context: PBMCs, B-cell-depleted T cells, or T cells provided the cDNA or gDNA that made up the material.

The receptor comes from a woman aged 40 to 55 with acute COVID-19. This sequence joins TRBV21-1 and TRBJ1-5; whether TRBD1, the table's D call, matches the DNA was not checked. TRBV21-1 is a pseudogene locus. Sequencing used PBMCs or T cells enriched from blood (not recorded which). The CDR3 spells CASTGQGLQPQHF. As DNA, the CDR3 is TGTGCCAGCACCGGACAGGGGTTGCAGCCCCAGCATTTT.